These 6 T cell receptor beta chains were all obtained from the same sample, sequenced in a study of T cells in Graves' hyperthyroidism and ophthalmopathy. Amplification targeted TCR beta CDR3 regions from RNA transcripts. HTBI primers were employed in a first-round RT-PCR of the TCR CDR3. MiXCR was run by TCRdb on the multiplex PCR reads, yielding one entry per CDR3 protein. Of a few hundred thousand distinct CDR3 sequences listed, 35% to 55% are singletons. The sequenced sample consisted of peripheral blood or thyroid tissue (not recorded which). These receptors originate from a woman aged 18-35 years with Graves' hyperthyroidism.

This chain uses TRBV2 with TRBJ2-1; the match to TRBD2 covers 13 bases. The V segment lost 7 bases and the J segment 0 bases; nucleotides outside the gene matches: 6. Germline V gene data show CDR1 as SNHLY and CDR2 as FYNNEI. The CDR3 is 17 amino acids. This CDR3 reads CASTIGTSGTSYNEQFF. DNA for the CDR3: TGTGCCAGCACAATTGGGACTAGCGGGACCTCCTACAATGAGCAGTTCTTC.

The chain is built from TRBV29-1 and TRBJ2-3; D might be TRBD1 or TRBD2, each matching 5 bases. The CDR3 is made up of 15 amino acids. Germline V gene data show CDR1 as SQVTM and CDR2 as ANQGSEA. The germline V and J ends were trimmed by 8 bases and 0 bases, with 18 bases remaining between them. The CDR3 coding sequence is TGCAGCCTTTCTATCGGGGCGTCTAGCACAGATACGCAGTATTTT. As protein: CSLSIGASSTDTQYF.

The genes are TRBV7-8 and TRBJ2-1; either TRBD1 or TRBD2 may supply D (6 bases each). The CDR3 runs 11 residues. V lost 6 bases and J lost 8, with 8 bases in between. Germline assignment: CDR1 SGHVS and CDR2 FQNEAQ. CDR3 in DNA: TGTGCCAGCAGAGGGGGGCATGAGCAGTTCTTC. Translated: CASRGGHEQFF. The variable domain in full, with the rest retrieved from reference TRBV7-8 and TRBJ2-1, is GAGVSQSPRYKVAKRGQDVALRCDPISGHVSLFWYQQALGQGPEFLTYFQNEAQLDKSGLPSDRFFAERPEGSVSTLKIQRTQQEDSAVYLCASRGGHEQFFGPGTRLTVL.

The table lists this clonotype with many counts. The chain joins TRBV12-3 or TRBV12-4 to TRBJ1-4; no definite D call. Trimming took 6 bases from V and 12 from J, leaving 17 bases between them. There are 13 residues in the CDR3. The chain's CDR3 is CASRARRVGELFF. The CDR3 DNA is TGTGCCAGCAGGGCCAGACGAGTAGGAGAACTGTTTTTT.

This clonotype was counted ten times or more. The chain is built from TRBV15 and TRBJ1-5; no clear D. CDR3 length: 15 amino acids. The V gene lost 3 bases and the J gene lost 0 bases, with 9 bases spanning the gap. Per the germline V gene, CDR1 is LNHNV and CDR2 is YYDKDF (reference sequence). The CDR3 protein is CATSRLTASNQPQHF. The DNA for the CDR3 is TGTGCCACCAGCAGGTTGACGGCTAGCAATCAGCCCCAGCATTTT.

The chain links TRBV24-1 to TRBJ2-3, with D maybe TRBD1 (6 bases). Germline V gene lookup returns CDR1 KGHDR and CDR2 SFDVKD. The V end was cut by 4 bases, the J end by 1 base, with 14 bases between. CDR3 length: 16 amino acids. Here the CDR3 reads CATSDHTGMGTDTQYF. The DNA of the CDR3 is TGTGCCACCAGTGACCATACAGGGATGGGCACAGATACGCAGTATTTT.